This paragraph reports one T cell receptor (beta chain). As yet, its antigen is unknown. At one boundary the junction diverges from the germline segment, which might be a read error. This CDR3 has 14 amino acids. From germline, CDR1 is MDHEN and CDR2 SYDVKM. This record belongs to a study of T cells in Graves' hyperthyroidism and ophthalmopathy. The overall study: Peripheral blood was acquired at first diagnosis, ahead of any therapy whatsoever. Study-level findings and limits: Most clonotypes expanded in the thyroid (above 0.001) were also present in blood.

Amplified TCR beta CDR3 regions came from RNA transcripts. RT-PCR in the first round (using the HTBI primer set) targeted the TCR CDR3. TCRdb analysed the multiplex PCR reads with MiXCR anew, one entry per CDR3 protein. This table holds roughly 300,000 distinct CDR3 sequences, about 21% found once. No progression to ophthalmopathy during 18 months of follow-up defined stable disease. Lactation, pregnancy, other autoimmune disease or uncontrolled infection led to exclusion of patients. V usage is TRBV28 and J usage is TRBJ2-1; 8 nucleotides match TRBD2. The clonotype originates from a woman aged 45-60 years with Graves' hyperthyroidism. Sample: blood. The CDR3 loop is CASSLKREYNGQFF. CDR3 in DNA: TGTGCCAGCAGTTTAAAGCGGGAGTACAATGGGCAGTTCTTC.